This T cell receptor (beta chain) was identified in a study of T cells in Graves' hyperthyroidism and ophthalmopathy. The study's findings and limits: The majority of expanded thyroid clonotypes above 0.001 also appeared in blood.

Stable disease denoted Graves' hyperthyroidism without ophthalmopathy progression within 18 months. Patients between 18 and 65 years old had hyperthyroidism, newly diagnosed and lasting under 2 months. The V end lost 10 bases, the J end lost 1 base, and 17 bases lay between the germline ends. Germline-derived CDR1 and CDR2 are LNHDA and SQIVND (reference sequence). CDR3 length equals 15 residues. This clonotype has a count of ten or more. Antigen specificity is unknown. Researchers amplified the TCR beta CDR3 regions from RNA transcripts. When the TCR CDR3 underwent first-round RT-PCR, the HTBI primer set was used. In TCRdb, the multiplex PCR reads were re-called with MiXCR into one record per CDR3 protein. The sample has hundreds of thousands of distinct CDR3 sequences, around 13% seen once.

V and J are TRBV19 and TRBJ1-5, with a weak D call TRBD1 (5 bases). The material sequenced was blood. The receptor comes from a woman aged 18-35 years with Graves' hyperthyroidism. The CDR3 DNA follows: TGTGCCACCCCGACAGAGCGGCTGAGCAATCAGCCCCAGCATTTT. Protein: CATPTERLSNQPQHF.